Listed below are T cell receptor beta chains from one sample, sequenced in a study of cytomegalovirus exposure and HLA in healthy donors. The protocol was immunoSEQ multiplex PCR, while the TCRdb copy is restricted to in-frame clones and leaves out a portion. The sample yields around 160,000 clones, 60% to 80% seen once. The sequenced sample was PBMCs. The receptors stem from a man aged 45-65 years in good health and CMV-seropositive. The conserved cysteine and the conserved F or W are not part of the CDR3 here.

TRBJ1-6 | TRBV19 | ASSKGQEGSPLH
TRBJ1-2 | TRBV18 | ASSPDRGIGYT
TRBJ2-1 | TRBV7-8 | ASSSLRTSGSYNEQF
TRBJ2-2 | TRBV27 | ASRTAGGKDTGELF
TRBJ2-2 | TRBV9 | ASSALFTGELF
TRBJ1-1 | TRBV6-1 | ASSNTGDGTEAF
TRBJ1-5 | TRBV28 | ATRSPGGHQPQH
TRBJ1-2 | TRBV11-2 | ASSLKSRGGGYT
TRBJ1-5 | TRBV7-2 | ASSLGLTSNQPQH
TRBJ2-3 | TRBV2 | ASGRQGSTDTQY
TRBJ2-1 | TRBV28 | ASSAGTYNEQF
TRBJ1-5 | TRBV27 | ASSLGQGGNQPQH
TRBJ2-5 | TRBV5-5 | ASSLGQGRETQY
TRBJ2-7 | TRBV4-3 | ASSQERGPFYEQY
TRBJ2-1 | TRBV6-1 | ASSEAFGAGGLYNEQF
TRBJ1-6 | TRBV28 | ASIVQGAVSPLH
TRBJ1-2 | TRBV6-6 | ASSGSGVAVHGYT
TRBJ1-2 | TRBV5-1 | ASSRETDTMPYT
TRBJ2-4 | TRBV11-2 | ASSLGNRDSQY
TRBJ2-1 | TRBV5-1 | ASTPSEGISEQF
TRBJ2-1 | TRBV5-1 | ASSLSLGADYNEQF
TRBJ1-4 | TRBV28 | ASSLVGGQGEKLF
TRBJ1-5 | TRBV14 | ASSQTGRGQPQH
TRBJ1-6 | TRBV7-2 | ASSLVAGINSPLH
TRBJ2-7 | TRBV28 | ASSFLAAYEQY
TRBJ2-3 | TRBV19 | ASRGGGTSRNTDTQY